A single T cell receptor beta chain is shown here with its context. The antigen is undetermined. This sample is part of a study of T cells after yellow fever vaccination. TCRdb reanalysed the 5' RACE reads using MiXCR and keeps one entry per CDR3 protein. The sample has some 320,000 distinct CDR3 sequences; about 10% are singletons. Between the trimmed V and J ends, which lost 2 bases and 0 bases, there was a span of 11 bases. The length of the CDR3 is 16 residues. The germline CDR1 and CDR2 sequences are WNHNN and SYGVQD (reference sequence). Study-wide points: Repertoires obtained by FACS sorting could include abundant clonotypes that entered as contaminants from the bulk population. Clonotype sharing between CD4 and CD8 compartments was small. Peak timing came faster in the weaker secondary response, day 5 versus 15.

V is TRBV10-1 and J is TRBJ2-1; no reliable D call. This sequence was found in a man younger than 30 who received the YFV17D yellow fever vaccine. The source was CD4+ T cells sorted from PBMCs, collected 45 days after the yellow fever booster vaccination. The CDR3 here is CASSEDPQHSYNEQFF. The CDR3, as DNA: TGCGCCAGCAGTGAGGACCCACAACACTCCTACAATGAGCAGTTCTTC.